The 21 T cell receptor beta chains reported below all come from one sample, sequenced in a study of blood T cell repertoires in COVID-19 (dated by TCRdb to 2019 to 2021). Library method: the immunoSEQ multiplex PCR assay. As stored in TCRdb, this immuneACCESS dataset retains in-frame rearrangements with V and J assigned. A fraction of the clones does not appear; measured against another copy, unresolved V genes explain less than half of the discrepancy, and the remainder lacks a known reason. Within this sample are some 140,000 clones, with around 81% of them counted one time only. The top ten hold 11% of the sample. Sequencing was performed on peripheral blood. The receptors here all came from a human donor in a cohort sampled during active COVID-19.

The chain joins TRBV15 to TRBJ2-2; D is undetermined. The length of the CDR3 is 14 residues. Trimming stripped 0 bases from V and 4 bases from J, with 6 bases between. Germline assignment: CDR1 LNHNV and CDR2 YYDKDF (reference sequence). CDR3 in amino acids: CATSRDRGTGELFF. The CDR3 DNA is TGTGCCACCAGCAGAGATAGAGGCACCGGGGAGCTGTTTTTT.

This rearrangement joins TRBV16 to TRBJ1-2; D gene ambiguous. This CDR3 spans 15 amino acids. Germline CDR1 and CDR2: KGHSY and FQNENV. V lost 0 bases to trimming and J lost 3 bases, with 11 bases between them. CDR3 residues: CASSQSLSGDYGYTF. The CDR3 bases are TGTGCCAGCAGCCAATCGCTCTCCGGGGACTATGGCTACACCTTC.

The CDR3 reads CASSQGARVYGYTF. CDR3 bases: TGTGCCAGCAGTCAGGGGGCGAGGGTCTATGGCTACACCTTC. This sequence joins TRBV27 and TRBJ1-2, with 8 bases matching TRBD1. J gave up 4 bases and V 5 bases, and 6 bases lay outside the gene matches. The germline CDR1 and CDR2 sequences are MNHEY and SMNVEV (reference sequence). The CDR3 consists of 14 residues.

The rearrangement joins TRBV6-6 to TRBJ2-5; 16 positions agree with TRBD2. The CDR3 consists of 20 residues. CDR1 is MNHNY, CDR2 SVGAGI, per germline (reference sequence). The V gene end was trimmed by 6 bases and the J gene end by 5 bases; junction bases not matched to a gene: 18. The DNA for the CDR3 is TGTGCCAGCAGCAGACTCTCGGAGGGGACTAGCGGGGGGGCCTGGGAGACCCAGTACTTC. Amino acids: CASSRLSEGTSGGAWETQYF.

The chain links TRBV28 to TRBJ1-5; D not resolved. With 3 bases removed from V and 0 bases from J, the gap between germline ends came to 9 bases. The germline gives CDR1 MDHEN, CDR2 SYDVKM. The CDR3 loop spans 15 amino acids. CDR3 sequence (DNA): TGTGCCAGCAGTTTTTTTTCCAGTAGCAATCAGCCCCAGCATTTT. Translated, it gives CASSFFSSSNQPQHF. The variable domain in full, with the rest retrieved from reference TRBV28 and TRBJ1-5, is DVKVTQSSRYLVKRTGEKVFLECVQDMDHENMFWYRQDPGLGLRLIYFSYDVKMKEKGDIPEGYSVSREKKERFSLILESASTNQTSMYLCASSFFSSSNQPQHFGDGTRLSIL.

J is TRBJ2-6 and V is TRBV19, with TRBD2 identical over 12 bases. The V gene's germline CDR1 is LNHDA and CDR2 SQIVND (reference sequence). The CDR3 extends over 21 amino acids. Germline trimming cut 2 bases from V and 0 bases from J; bases unmatched to any gene: 11. The chain's CDR3 is CASSILNPGLAGYSGANVLTF. The CDR3 region has the DNA TGTGCCAGTAGTATACTAAACCCGGGACTAGCGGGTTACTCTGGGGCCAACGTCCTGACTTTC.

V and J are TRBV19 and TRBJ2-3; D is perhaps TRBD1 (5 bases). The CDR3 consists of 18 residues. In germline, CDR1 is LNHDA, CDR2 SQIVND (reference sequence). Trimming left V 5 bases short and J 0 bases short, with 21 bases between. In DNA, the CDR3 is TGTGCCAGTAGTGCGCGCTCTGGGGCAGGGATAAGCACAGATACGCAGTATTTT. Translation gives CASSARSGAGISTDTQYF.

This clone was seen only once. The chain links TRBV9 to TRBJ1-2; tentatively, D is TRBD1 (5 bases). The CDR3 totals 15 residues. Germline CDR1 is SGDLS and CDR2 is YYNGEE. Trimming left V 3 bases short and J 0 bases short, with 12 bases between. CDR3 protein: CASSGTQTSNYGYTF. The CDR3 nucleotides read TGTGCCAGCAGCGGGACACAGACTTCTAACTATGGCTACACCTTC.

This chain connects TRBV21-1 to TRBJ1-1. TRBV21-1 is noted as a pseudogene. The CDR3 runs 15 residues. CDR3 loop: CASSKGGQTNTEAFF. CDR3 coding DNA: TGTGCCAGCAGCAAAGGAGGGCAGACCAACACTGAAGCTTTCTTT.

This clone was picked up one time. This rearrangement joins TRBV6-6 to TRBJ2-7; 9 nucleotides agree with TRBD2. The CDR3 has 13 amino acids. Germline trimming cut 9 bases from V and 5 bases from J; bases unmatched to any gene: 8. The germline CDR1 and CDR2 sequences are MNHNY and SVGAGI (reference sequence). The CDR3 bases are TGTGCCAGGGGGGGACTAGCAGGAAACGAGCAGTACTTC. Protein sequence: CARGGLAGNEQYF.

V gene TRBV15 combines with J gene TRBJ1-1; 8 bases align to TRBD1. The V segment lost 5 bases and the J segment 8 bases; nucleotides outside the gene matches: 4. The CDR3 consists of 12 residues. The V gene's germline CDR1 is LNHNV and CDR2 YYDKDF (reference sequence). CDR3 bases: TGTGCCACCAGCTCGACAGGGGCAGAAGCTTTCTTT. Translation: CATSSTGAEAFF. The entire variable domain, with the rest obtained from reference TRBV15 and TRBJ1-1, is as follows: DAMVIQNPRYQVTQFGKPVTLSCSQTLNHNVMYWYQQKSSQAPKLLFHYYDKDFNNEADTPDNFQSRRPNTSFCFLDIRSPGLGDTAMYLCATSSTGAEAFFGQGTRLTVV.

V is TRBV7-9 and J is TRBJ1-1; 7 nucleotides agree with TRBD1. The CDR3 loop spans 13 amino acids. Germline V gene lookup returns CDR1 SEHNR and CDR2 FQNEAQ (reference sequence). Germline trimming cut 0 bases from V and 11 bases from J; bases unmatched to any gene: 6. The CDR3 here is CASSLATKGAAFF. The DNA of the CDR3 is TGTGCCAGCAGCTTAGCGACCAAGGGGGCGGCTTTCTTT.

V is TRBV6-1 and J is TRBJ1-1, with TRBD1 as a possible D gene (6 bases). Per the germline V gene, CDR1 is MNHNS and CDR2 is SASEGT. The V and J ends lost 2 bases and 3 bases respectively, with 22 bases between them. The CDR3 has 18 amino acids. The CDR3 DNA reads as TGTGCCAGCAGTGAAATCCGGGGGAGGGGGATGGCGGACACTGAAGCTTTCTTT. Its translation: CASSEIRGRGMADTEAFF.

The chain carries TRBV9 and TRBJ2-7; 7 bases agree with TRBD1. Germline V gives CDR1 SGDLS, CDR2 YYNGEE. The V segment lost 4 bases and the J segment 3 bases; nucleotides outside the gene matches: 7. The CDR3 totals 14 residues. The CDR3 is CASSSTGTDYEQYF. CDR3 coding DNA: TGTGCCAGCAGCTCTACCGGGACAGACTACGAGCAGTACTTC.

The CDR3 spells CASSAGTGTNTIYF. The CDR3 region has the DNA TGTGCCAGCAGCGCCGGGACAGGGACTAACACCATATATTTT. The chain employs TRBV6-5 and TRBJ1-3, with 9 nucleotides matching TRBD1. Per germline, CDR1 MNHEY and CDR2 SVGAGI. The CDR3 runs 14 residues. Losses at the gene ends were 6 bases for V and 7 bases for J; bases not matched to a gene: 7.

As regards this clone: The identical CDR3 is also encoded by other nucleotide sequences in the sample. This chain joins TRBV7-6 and TRBJ1-3, with 7 bases identical to TRBD1. This CDR3 has 14 amino acids. Germline-derived CDR1 and CDR2 are SGHVS and FNYEAQ. The J segment lost 3 bases and the V segment lost 1 base, leaving 0 bases of the junction unmatched. The CDR3 DNA is TGTGCCAGCAGCTTAGGGACAGGTGGAAACACCATATATTTT. It encodes CASSLGTGGNTIYF.

The chain joins TRBV7-3 to TRBJ2-3; 7 nucleotides line up with TRBD1. J lost 2 bases, V lost 5 bases, and 16 bases had no gene match. Germline V gene data show CDR1 as SGHTA and CDR2 as FQGTGA. The CDR3 runs 18 residues. The CDR3 DNA follows: TGTGCCAGCAGCCTAAACGTCGCGACAGGGTTTTTCACAGATACGCAGTATTTT. Protein product: CASSLNVATGFFTDTQYF.

The rearrangement uses TRBV9 and TRBJ2-2; 7 nucleotides line up with TRBD1. CDR1 is SGDLS and CDR2 is YYNGEE in the germline V gene. The CDR3 consists of 13 residues. Trimming cost V 9 bases and J 0 bases; bases outside gene matches: 2. This CDR3 is CATQGANTGELFF. CDR3 DNA sequence: TGTGCCACCCAGGGGGCGAACACCGGGGAGCTGTTTTTT.

The chain recombines TRBV2 with TRBJ1-6, with 11 bases lining up with TRBD1. Germline CDR1 reads SNHLY; CDR2 reads FYNNEI. The CDR3 contains 17 residues. The V and J ends lost 7 bases and 5 bases, in that order; junction bases with no gene match: 10. The chain's CDR3 is CASINPDRGRDNSPLHF. The CDR3 DNA sequence: TGTGCCAGCATTAACCCGGACAGGGGGCGGGATAATTCACCCCTCCACTTT.

The chain is built from TRBV7-9 and TRBJ2-7, with D possibly being TRBD1 (6 bases). CDR3 length: 15 amino acids. V was shortened by 1 base and J by 4 bases, with 14 bases between the two germline ends. Germline V gives CDR1 SEHNR, CDR2 FQNEAQ (reference sequence). DNA for the CDR3: TGTGCCAGCAGCTTAGTACCGGGACACTCTTACGAGCAGTACTTC. Its protein product is CASSLVPGHSYEQYF.

The chain couples TRBV6-2 or TRBV6-3 to TRBJ1-1; no definite D call. The CDR3 loop spans 13 amino acids. Germline CDR1 and CDR2: MNHEY and SVGEGT. Deletions cut 2 bases from V and 1 base from J, with 5 bases between. The CDR3 nucleotides read TGTGCCAGCAGTTACGGGAGGAACACTGAAGCTTTCTTT. This encodes CASSYGRNTEAFF.